The clone carrying this T cell receptor (beta chain) turned up a few times. This entry is derived from a study of sequential checkpoint blockade in melanoma. Treatment meaning: randomized to nivolumab then ipilimumab (arm A) or the reverse (arm B). No patient had prior DNA-damaging chemotherapy. PBMC sorting kept live CD3+CD8+ cells without CD19 or CD56. Data came from immunoSEQ multiplex PCR; TCRdb stores just in-frame clones and leaves some out. The sample consists of several thousand clones, 50% to 75% of them appearing once. The clonotype was recovered from a human donor with melanoma. Material: CD8+ T cells sorted from blood (inferred from file names), obtained from a patient given nivolumab and ipilimumab in sequence.

CDR3 in DNA: TGTGCCAGTAGTATATCCGGGAGAGGGTACGAGCAGTACTTC. It codes for CASSISGRGYEQYF. This chain uses TRBV19 with TRBJ2-7; weak D call: TRBD2 (6 bases). Germline assignment: CDR1 LNHDA and CDR2 SQIVND (reference sequence). V dropped 2 bases and J dropped 4 bases, with 12 bases sitting between them. The length of the CDR3 is 14 residues.